Presented here are 8 T cell receptor beta chains from one specimen sequenced in a study of cytomegalovirus exposure and HLA in healthy donors (dated by TCRdb to 2015 to 2018). The library was obtained by the immunoSEQ multiplex PCR assay. For the multiplex PCR, a mixture combining 60 forward primers for TCR Vbeta segments and 13 reverse primers for TCR Jbeta segments was used. This is the immuneACCESS table as TCRdb keeps it, with only in-frame sequences that have V and J called. A part of the clones is gone; compared with another copy, unresolved V genes explain less than half, and the rest is unexplained. This sample holds approximately 140,000 clones; about 70% were observed only once. The top ten clones comprise approximately 4% of the sample. Sequenced: PBMCs. These receptors were taken from a man younger than 30 in good health and CMV-seronegative.

The chain uses TRBV19 and TRBJ1-2, with D maybe TRBD1 (5 bases). Trimming removed 0 bases from V and 4 bases from J, with 15 bases in between. CDR1 is LNHDA, CDR2 SQIVND, per germline (reference sequence). The CDR3 consists of 16 residues. As DNA, the CDR3 is TGTGCCAGTAGTATAGAGCTCGGGGGGGGAGCCTATGGCTACACCTTC. This codes for CASSIELGGGAYGYTF.

This sequence joins TRBV6-1 and TRBJ2-5; 8 nucleotides align to TRBD1. V lost 6 bases and J lost 3; bases outside the gene matches: 6. The CDR3 consists of 14 residues. Germline V gene lookup returns CDR1 MNHNS and CDR2 SASEGT. In DNA form, the CDR3 reads TGTGCCAGCAGCCAAACAGGGGGTGAAGAGACCCAGTACTTC. It translates to CASSQTGGEETQYF.

The table lists this clone with a count of one. The chain has TRBV7-3 and TRBJ2-1, with 7 bases that match TRBD1. This CDR3 is built from 16 residues. V shed 4 bases and J 0 bases; nucleotides not matched to a gene: 6. Looked up from germline, CDR1 is SGHTA and CDR2 is FQGTGA. The DNA for the CDR3 is TGTGCCAGCAGCTCAAGACAGGGACCCTCCTACAATGAGCAGTTCTTC. Translating it yields CASSSRQGPSYNEQFF.

The CDR3, as DNA: TGTGCCAGCAGAATAGGGGGGACCCAGTACTTC. Its protein product is CASRIGGTQYF. This chain connects TRBV6-5 to TRBJ2-5, with D perhaps matching TRBD1 (6 bases). With 6 bases removed from V and 7 bases from J, the gap between germline ends came to 9 bases. The CDR3 has 11 amino acids. Germline CDR1 MNHEY, CDR2 SVGAGI.

This sequence joins TRBV18 and TRBJ2-3, with a possible D match to TRBD1 (6 bases). Trimming left V 4 bases short and J 0 bases short, with 11 bases between. This CDR3 contains 15 residues. The V gene's germline CDR1 is KGHSH and CDR2 LQKENI. The CDR3 sequence is CASSQGQQSTDTQYF. In DNA, the CDR3 is TGTGCCAGCTCACAGGGACAACAGAGCACAGATACGCAGTATTTT.

The rearrangement uses TRBV6-5 and TRBJ2-7, with D unresolved. Germline V gene sequence: CDR1 MNHEY, CDR2 SVGAGI. With 0 bases removed from V and 4 bases from J, the gap between germline ends came to 7 bases. The CDR3 contains 13 residues. CDR3 sequence: CASSYSRRYEQYF. CDR3 nucleotides: TGTGCCAGCAGTTACTCGAGGCGGTACGAGCAGTACTTC.

The chain carries TRBV23-1 and TRBJ1-1, with D maybe TRBD1 (6 bases). TRBV23-1 is identified as an open reading frame with a role that is uncertain. The ends were cut back, 0 bases at V and 3 bases at J, with 14 bases in the middle. The CDR3 is made up of 16 amino acids. The CDR3 loop is CASSQSRTEEDTEAFF. The CDR3 DNA follows: TGCGCCAGCAGTCAATCGAGGACAGAGGAGGACACTGAAGCTTTCTTT.

This chain uses TRBV19 with TRBJ2-7; tentatively, D is TRBD1 (5 bases). Germline V gene data show CDR1 as LNHDA and CDR2 as SQIVND (reference sequence). V lost 3 bases and J lost 2, with 14 bases in between. The CDR3 covers 15 residues. This CDR3 is CASSIRTGSTYEQYF. Written as DNA, the CDR3 is TGTGCCAGTAGTATTAGAACAGGCAGTACCTACGAGCAGTACTTC.